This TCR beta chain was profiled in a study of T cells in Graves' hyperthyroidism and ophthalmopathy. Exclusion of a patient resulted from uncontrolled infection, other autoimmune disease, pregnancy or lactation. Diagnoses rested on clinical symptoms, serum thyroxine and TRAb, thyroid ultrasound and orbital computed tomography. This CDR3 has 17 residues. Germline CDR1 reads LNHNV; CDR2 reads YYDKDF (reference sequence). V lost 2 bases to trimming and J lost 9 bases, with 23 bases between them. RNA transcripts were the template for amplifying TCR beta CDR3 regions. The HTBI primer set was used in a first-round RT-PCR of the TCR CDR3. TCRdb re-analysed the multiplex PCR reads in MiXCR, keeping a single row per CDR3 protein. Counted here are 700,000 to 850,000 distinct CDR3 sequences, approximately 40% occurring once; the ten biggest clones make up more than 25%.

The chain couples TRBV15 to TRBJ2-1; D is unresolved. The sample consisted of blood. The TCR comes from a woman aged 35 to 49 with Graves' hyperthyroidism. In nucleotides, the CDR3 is TGTGCCACCAGCAGAAGGCCCTCCTGGATCGGCGCAAGTGAGCAGTTCTTC. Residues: CATSRRPSWIGASEQFF.